This T cell receptor beta chain was retrieved from a study of cytomegalovirus exposure and HLA in healthy donors. Regarding this clone: What it recognizes is unknown.

Both 60 Vbeta primers and 13 Jbeta primers went into the PCR. The protocol was immunoSEQ multiplex PCR, while the TCRdb copy is restricted to in-frame clones and leaves out a portion. The sample yields under 200,000 clones, about 13% seen once. Germline lookup yields CDR1 KGHSH and CDR2 LQKENI. CDR3 length: 15 amino acids. With 2 bases removed from V and 3 bases from J, the gap between germline ends came to 11 bases. General observations from the study: Reports credit the classifier with highly specific, highly sensitive diagnosis of cytomegalovirus status. The investigators catalogued about 170 TCR beta chains as cytomegalovirus-associated.

The chain is built from TRBV18 and TRBJ1-3, with D maybe TRBD1 (5 bases). Sequenced: PBMCs. This sequence was found in a man aged 45 to 65 in good health and CMV-seropositive. CDR3 DNA sequence: TGTGCCAGCTCACCAGGAGGGGTTGGTGGAAACACCATATATTTT. It specifies CASSPGGVGGNTIYF.